A selection of T cell receptor beta chains follows, all from one sample in a study of regulatory T cells in long-lasting Graves disease. TCRdb analysed the multiplex PCR reads with MiXCR anew, one entry per CDR3 protein. This table holds around 460,000 distinct CDR3 sequences, 22% found once. The source material was peripheral blood mononuclear cells (PBMCs), sampled when the disease was refractory, from a patient treated with antithyroid drugs. These receptors were collected from a female donor with Graves disease. The CDR3 runs from the conserved cysteine through the conserved F or W. The order of the fields is D gene, V gene, J gene, CDR3 protein. The D gene is left open where the match is weak.

d_gene: .; v_gene: TRBV12-3/TRBV12-4; j_gene: TRBJ1-6; CDR3aa: CASSSRQYNSPLHF
d_gene: .; v_gene: TRBV28; j_gene: TRBJ2-7; CDR3aa: CASLSGVGEQYF
d_gene: TRBD1; v_gene: TRBV5-1; j_gene: TRBJ1-4; CDR3aa: CASSQEPGQGWEKLFF
d_gene: .; v_gene: TRBV28; j_gene: TRBJ2-7; CDR3aa: CASTGGGRGPYEQYF
d_gene: .; v_gene: TRBV7-2; j_gene: TRBJ2-3; CDR3aa: CASSLGAGPGTDTQYF
d_gene: .; v_gene: TRBV6-2/TRBV6-3; j_gene: TRBJ1-5; CDR3aa: CASSYSSGDNQPQHF
d_gene: TRBD1; v_gene: TRBV6-1; j_gene: TRBJ1-4; CDR3aa: CASSRQGSGEKLFF
d_gene: .; v_gene: TRBV6-6; j_gene: TRBJ1-6; CDR3aa: CASSYSGVQSPLHF
d_gene: .; v_gene: TRBV7-2; j_gene: TRBJ1-1; CDR3aa: CASSLASEEAFF
d_gene: .; v_gene: TRBV7-2; j_gene: TRBJ1-1; CDR3aa: CASSPVIAEAFF
d_gene: TRBD1; v_gene: TRBV28; j_gene: TRBJ1-5; CDR3aa: CASSLRFGTGGRAQHF
d_gene: TRBD2; v_gene: TRBV27; j_gene: TRBJ2-3; CDR3aa: CASSSAGGKDTQYF
d_gene: .; v_gene: TRBV27; j_gene: TRBJ1-6; CDR3aa: CASSLVVTPNSPLHF
d_gene: .; v_gene: TRBV12-3/TRBV12-4; j_gene: TRBJ2-7; CDR3aa: CASSSPGSWEQYF
d_gene: TRBD1; v_gene: TRBV6-2/TRBV6-3; j_gene: TRBJ2-1; CDR3aa: CASSSSTGDNEQFF
d_gene: .; v_gene: TRBV20-1; j_gene: TRBJ2-7; CDR3aa: CSARDRVGGSYEQYF
d_gene: TRBD2; v_gene: TRBV6-5; j_gene: TRBJ2-7; CDR3aa: CASSYSGVDSGGYEQYF
d_gene: TRBD2; v_gene: TRBV20-1; j_gene: TRBJ2-7; CDR3aa: CSATLTSGPYEQYF
d_gene: TRBD1; v_gene: TRBV28; j_gene: TRBJ2-5; CDR3aa: CASSSSIQTGFVETQYF
d_gene: .; v_gene: TRBV27; j_gene: TRBJ1-5; CDR3aa: CASSLFGGLSVPNQPQHF
d_gene: .; v_gene: TRBV28; j_gene: TRBJ1-2; CDR3aa: CASSLGLTGNYGYTF
d_gene: TRBD1; v_gene: TRBV29-1; j_gene: TRBJ2-5; CDR3aa: CSVEVPQGWETQYF
d_gene: .; v_gene: TRBV30; j_gene: TRBJ1-1; CDR3aa: CAWSSAPAGTEAFF
d_gene: TRBD1; v_gene: TRBV19; j_gene: TRBJ2-5; CDR3aa: CATRAGTGGQETQYF
d_gene: .; v_gene: TRBV12-3/TRBV12-4; j_gene: TRBJ1-4; CDR3aa: CASSWGHPNEKLFF
d_gene: .; v_gene: TRBV19; j_gene: TRBJ1-3; CDR3aa: CASSDAGLLSGNTIYF
d_gene: TRBD1; v_gene: TRBV12-3/TRBV12-4; j_gene: TRBJ2-2; CDR3aa: CASSPGQGARLFF
d_gene: .; v_gene: TRBV10-3; j_gene: TRBJ2-5; CDR3aa: CAISESYVSDGQETQYF
d_gene: .; v_gene: TRBV28; j_gene: TRBJ1-2; CDR3aa: CASSRGRATNYGYTF
d_gene: .; v_gene: TRBV28; j_gene: TRBJ2-7; CDR3aa: CASRLYEQYF
d_gene: .; v_gene: TRBV14; j_gene: TRBJ2-3; CDR3aa: CASSPRIADTQYF
d_gene: .; v_gene: TRBV7-2; j_gene: TRBJ2-2; CDR3aa: CASSPRRLHGELFF
d_gene: .; v_gene: TRBV5-1; j_gene: TRBJ2-5; CDR3aa: CASSSPGNQETQYF
d_gene: .; v_gene: TRBV30; j_gene: TRBJ2-7; CDR3aa: CAWSVIRFPQYEQYF
d_gene: TRBD1; v_gene: TRBV20-1; j_gene: TRBJ1-5; CDR3aa: CSAPTGAADQPQHF
d_gene: .; v_gene: TRBV9; j_gene: TRBJ1-4; CDR3aa: CASSATEAGEKLFF
d_gene: .; v_gene: TRBV7-2; j_gene: TRBJ2-7; CDR3aa: CASTPGFWYEQYF
d_gene: .; v_gene: TRBV30; j_gene: TRBJ1-6; CDR3aa: CAWSVHSPLHF
d_gene: .; v_gene: TRBV28; j_gene: TRBJ2-4; CDR3aa: CASSRATGFGAKNIQYF
d_gene: .; v_gene: TRBV28; j_gene: TRBJ2-5; CDR3aa: CASSYGQTFRETQYF
d_gene: .; v_gene: TRBV19; j_gene: TRBJ1-6; CDR3aa: CASSIAETILYNSPLHF
d_gene: .; v_gene: TRBV4-3; j_gene: TRBJ1-4; CDR3aa: CASSQDTRLNEKLFF
d_gene: .; v_gene: TRBV4-1; j_gene: TRBJ2-5; CDR3aa: CASSQGLLGETQYF
d_gene: .; v_gene: TRBV20-1; j_gene: TRBJ2-6; CDR3aa: CSGRGTSSGANVLTF
d_gene: .; v_gene: TRBV20-1; j_gene: TRBJ2-4; CDR3aa: CSASSPPVQYF
d_gene: .; v_gene: TRBV6-1; j_gene: TRBJ1-6; CDR3aa: CASSESGTSPLHF
d_gene: .; v_gene: TRBV20-1; j_gene: TRBJ2-7; CDR3aa: CSARTRGDEQYF
d_gene: TRBD2; v_gene: TRBV10-3; j_gene: TRBJ2-5; CDR3aa: CAIMPGTSETQYF
d_gene: TRBD1; v_gene: TRBV6-1; j_gene: TRBJ2-7; CDR3aa: CASSHRDSSYEQYF
d_gene: .; v_gene: TRBV5-1; j_gene: TRBJ1-1; CDR3aa: CANSAETEAFF
d_gene: .; v_gene: TRBV2; j_gene: TRBJ1-1; CDR3aa: CASSEGEDTEAFF
d_gene: TRBD2; v_gene: TRBV7-2; j_gene: TRBJ2-4; CDR3aa: CASSFWLAENIQYF
d_gene: .; v_gene: TRBV10-1; j_gene: TRBJ2-4; CDR3aa: CASSERGNIQYF
d_gene: TRBD2; v_gene: TRBV29-1; j_gene: TRBJ2-1; CDR3aa: CSVGGAFGNEQFF